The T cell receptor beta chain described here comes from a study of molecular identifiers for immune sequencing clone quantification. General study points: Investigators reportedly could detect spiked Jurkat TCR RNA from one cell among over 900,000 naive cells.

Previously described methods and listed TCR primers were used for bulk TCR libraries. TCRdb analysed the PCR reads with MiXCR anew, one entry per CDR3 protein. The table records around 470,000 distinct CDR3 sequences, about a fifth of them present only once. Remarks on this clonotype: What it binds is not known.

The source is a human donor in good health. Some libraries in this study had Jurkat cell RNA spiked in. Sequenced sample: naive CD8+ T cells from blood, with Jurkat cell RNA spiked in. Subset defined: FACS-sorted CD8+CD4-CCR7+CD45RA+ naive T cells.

Here the CDR3 reads CAWRHGTGVNQPQHF. Written as DNA, the CDR3 is TGTGCCTGGAGGCACGGGACAGGGGTAAATCAGCCCCAGCATTTT. The rearrangement links TRBV30 to TRBJ1-5; 10 bases line up with TRBD1. The V and J ends lost 3 bases and 4 bases, in that order; junction bases with no gene match: 6. Germline lookup yields CDR1 GTSNPN and CDR2 SVGIG (reference sequence). The CDR3 loop spans 15 amino acids.